Listed here are 5 T cell receptor beta chains from one sample, sequenced in a study of molecular identifiers for immune sequencing clone quantification. TCRdb re-analysed the PCR reads in MiXCR, keeping a single row per CDR3 protein. The repertoire consists of a few hundred thousand distinct CDR3 sequences, with about 25% occurring once and the leading ten covering 0.76%. The sample comprised naive CD8+ T cells from blood, with Jurkat cell RNA spiked in. The subset: FACS-sorted CD8+CD4-CCR7+CD45RA+ naive T cells. The receptors were sampled from a human donor in good health. Some libraries in this study had Jurkat cell RNA spiked in.

V is TRBV5-8 and J is TRBJ2-3; TRBD2 matches at 7 bases. Germline CDR1 reads SGHTS; CDR2 reads YDEGEE. The CDR3 runs to 15 residues. V shed 0 bases, J shed 1 base, and the junction held 2 bases outside the gene matches. The CDR3 DNA is TGTGCCAGCAGCTTGGAAGGGAGGGGCACAGATACGCAGTATTTT. As protein: CASSLEGRGTDTQYF.

The chain carries TRBV4-2 and TRBJ2-1, with 9 bases identical to TRBD2. Trimming removed 1 base from V and 10 bases from J; junction bases left unmatched: 2. The CDR3 is 13 residues long. Germline V gene sequence: CDR1 LGHNA, CDR2 YNFKEQ. This CDR3 is CASSQAGLAEQFF. CDR3 in DNA: TGTGCCAGCAGCCAAGCAGGACTAGCGGAGCAGTTCTTC.

The count of this clonotype is one. The DNA for the CDR3 is TGTGCCAGCAGTGAAGTGTCTGGGATCCTTCTCTATGGCTACACCTTC. It codes for CASSEVSGILLYGYTF. The genes are TRBV2 and TRBJ1-2; D ambiguous. Per the germline V gene, CDR1 is SNHLY and CDR2 is FYNNEI. The CDR3 has 16 residues. Between the trimmed V and J ends, which lost 1 base and 4 bases, there was a span of 16 bases.

The chain combines TRBV18 with TRBJ2-2; 12 nucleotides match TRBD2. The junction had 7 bases not matched to a gene; V was cut back by 3 bases and J by 2 bases. Germline CDR1 and CDR2: KGHSH and LQKENI. The CDR3 has 18 residues. CDR3 residues: CASSPERLAGVNTGELFF. In DNA form, the CDR3 reads TGTGCCAGCTCACCGGAGAGACTAGCGGGGGTCAACACCGGGGAGCTGTTTTTT.

This clonotype appeared a few times. J is TRBJ1-5 and V is TRBV7-9; 8 bases are a match to TRBD1. Germline CDR1 SEHNR, CDR2 FQNEAQ (reference sequence). The CDR3 consists of 14 residues. V dropped 6 bases and J dropped 6; count of bases not matched to a gene: 7. The CDR3 coding sequence is TGTGCCAGCAGTACAGGGGGAGGTGTTCAGCCCCAGCATTTT. As protein: CASSTGGGVQPQHF.